Listed here are 3 T cell receptor beta chains from one sample, sequenced in a study of Graves' ophthalmopathy and Graves' hyperthyroidism. Amplified TCR beta CDR3 regions were obtained using RNA transcripts as template. Second-round multiplex PCR followed a first-round RT-PCR using HTBI primers. MiXCR, applied by TCRdb to the multiplex PCR reads, yields one record per CDR3 protein. The table lists about 210,000 distinct CDR3 sequences, 25% to 35% of them singletons. Sequenced: peripheral blood. These receptors were taken from a man in his fifties or sixties with Graves' ophthalmopathy.

DNA of the CDR3: TGTGCCAGCAGTTTATTCGAGGGAGGGCCTGTAGAGACCCAGTACTTC. Amino acid sequence: CASSLFEGGPVETQYF. V gene TRBV28 combines with J gene TRBJ2-5; 7 bases fit TRBD2. The germline V gene has CDR1 MDHEN and CDR2 SYDVKM. J was trimmed by 4 bases and V by 1 base; bases with no gene match: 9. This CDR3 contains 16 residues.

This chain joins TRBV6-2 or TRBV6-3 and TRBJ2-7; 9 nucleotides match TRBD1. The germline V gene encodes CDR1 MNHEY and CDR2 SVGEGT. After removal of 4 bases from V and 3 bases from J, the junction contained 10 bases not matched to a gene. This CDR3 comprises 16 residues. The CDR3 region is CASSFRRDRALYEQYF. The CDR3 nucleotides are TGTGCCAGCAGTTTCCGCCGGGACAGGGCCCTCTACGAGCAGTACTTC.

This clonotype occurred many times. The chain couples TRBV28 to TRBJ1-5; D perhaps matches TRBD1 (6 bases). V was trimmed by 6 bases and J by 3 bases, leaving 12 bases between them. The CDR3 consists of 14 residues. Germline V gene data show CDR1 as MDHEN and CDR2 as SYDVKM. In DNA form, the CDR3 reads TGTGCCAGCAGCGTTACAGGGCTCAATCAGCCCCAGCATTTT. This encodes CASSVTGLNQPQHF.